Listed here is a single T cell receptor beta chain. Its antigen is unknown. The data belong to a study of monozygotic twins with inflammatory bowel disease. Study observations and caveats: Variability may have been added to patient repertoires by differing immunosuppressive treatments.

The CDR3 contains 17 residues. CDR1 and CDR2 from the germline V gene are SGHRS and YFSETQ. TCRdb reworked the 5' RACE reads into one entry per CDR3 protein, no DNA. The sample table sets out 150,000 to 200,000 distinct CDR3 sequences. The chain carries TRBV5-1 and TRBJ1-5; without DNA, the TCRdb call of TRBD1 cannot be checked. The source of this sequence is a human donor with ulcerative colitis or Crohn's disease, or a healthy co-twin of an affected twin (not recorded which). Sample: blood. CDR3 sequence: CASSFRQGVHSNQPQHF.